This TCR beta chain was documented in a study of human T cells and chemical hapten exposure. Overall study context: Sensitization used 2% DPC on about 2 cm by about 2 cm upper inner arm skin. Mostly female patients had alopecia areata, totalis or universalis.

Via MiXCR, TCRdb re-called the RACE reads, giving one row per CDR3 protein. The table includes hundreds of thousands of distinct CDR3 sequences, about 6.9% detected once. V dropped 5 bases and J dropped 2; count of bases not matched to a gene: 11. The CDR3 loop spans 17 amino acids. Germline V gene data show CDR1 as DFQATT and CDR2 as SNEGSKA (reference sequence). Broader study findings: Large CDR3 similarity clusters arose significantly more often from expanded TCRs than from controls. Among TCRs, those above 1 in 1000 frequency were unaffected by DPC sensitization.

A few counts support this clonotype. Antigen unknown. Time point indicated: patch test 2, 6 weeks after DPC sensitization. Treatment denoted: therapeutic diphenylcyclopropenone sensitization with weekly scalp DPC. The sequenced sample was whole blood, obtained in connection with sensitization to the hapten diphenylcyclopropenone (DPC). This chain joins TRBV20-1 and TRBJ1-5, with 11 bases lining up with TRBD1. The receptor was derived from a woman between 18 and 29 years old with alopecia areata. Some clones in this sample may be carry-over from other donors' samples. The CDR3 DNA is TGCAGTGCTGAGGGACAGGGGGGGACAAGGGGCAATCAGCCCCAGCATTTT. It specifies CSAEGQGGTRGNQPQHF.